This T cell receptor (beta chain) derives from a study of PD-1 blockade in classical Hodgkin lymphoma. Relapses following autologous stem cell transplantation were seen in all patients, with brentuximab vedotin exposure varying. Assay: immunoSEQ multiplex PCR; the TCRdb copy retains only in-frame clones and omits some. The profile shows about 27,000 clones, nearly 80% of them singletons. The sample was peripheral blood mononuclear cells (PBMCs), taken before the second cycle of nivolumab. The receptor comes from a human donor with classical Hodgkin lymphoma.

As DNA, the CDR3 is TGTGCCTGGAGTAGTTGGGGGCAGACAACTAATGAAAAACTGTTTTTT. This gives the protein CAWSSWGQTTNEKLFF. This sequence joins TRBV30 and TRBJ1-4, with D perhaps TRBD1 (6 bases). Germline CDR1 reads GTSNPN; CDR2 reads SVGIG (reference sequence). V lost 2 bases, J lost 0 bases, and 13 bases lay in between. CDR3 length: 16 amino acids.